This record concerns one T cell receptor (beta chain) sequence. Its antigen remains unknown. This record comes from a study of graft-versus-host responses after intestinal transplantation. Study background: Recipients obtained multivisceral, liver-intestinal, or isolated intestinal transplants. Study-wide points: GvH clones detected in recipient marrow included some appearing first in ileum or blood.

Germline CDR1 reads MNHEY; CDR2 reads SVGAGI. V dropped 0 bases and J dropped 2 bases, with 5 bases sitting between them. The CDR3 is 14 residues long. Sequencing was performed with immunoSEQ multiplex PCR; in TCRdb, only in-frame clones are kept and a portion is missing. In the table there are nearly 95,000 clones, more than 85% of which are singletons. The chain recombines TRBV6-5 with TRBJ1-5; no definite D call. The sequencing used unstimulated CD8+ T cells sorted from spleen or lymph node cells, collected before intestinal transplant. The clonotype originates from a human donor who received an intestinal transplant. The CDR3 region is CASSYSAGNQPQHF. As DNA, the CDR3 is TGTGCCAGCAGTTACTCGGCAGGCAATCAGCCCCAGCATTTT.